Each of the 13 T cell receptor beta chains below was sequenced from the same sample in a study of T cells in Graves' hyperthyroidism and ophthalmopathy. TCR beta CDR3 regions were amplified from RNA transcripts. Initially, a first-round RT-PCR of the TCR CDR3 employed the HTBI primer set. TCRdb reanalysed the multiplex PCR reads using MiXCR and keeps one entry per CDR3 protein. The repertoire holds approximately 620,000 distinct CDR3 sequences, with roughly a sixth as singletons. Material: blood. The receptor set was obtained from a woman aged 35 to 49 with Graves' ophthalmopathy.

The rearrangement uses TRBV5-1 and TRBJ1-1, with 7 bases aligning to TRBD1. The CDR3 consists of 14 residues. Germline V gene lookup returns CDR1 SGHRS and CDR2 YFSETQ. Losses at the gene ends were 4 bases for V and 4 bases for J; bases not matched to a gene: 7. For the CDR3, the DNA is TGCGCCAGCAGCACCTCAACAGGGGCCACTGAAGCTTTCTTT. This codes for CASSTSTGATEAFF.

There are many counts of this clonotype. The chain links TRBV20-1 to TRBJ1-5; D is uncertain. CDR1 is DFQATT and CDR2 is SNEGSKA in the germline V gene (reference sequence). The germline V and J ends were trimmed by 6 bases and 9 bases, with 12 bases remaining between them. The CDR3 runs to 11 residues. The CDR3 protein is CSAGDGWPQHF. The DNA for the CDR3 is TGCAGTGCCGGCGACGGGTGGCCCCAGCATTTT.

This clonotype has just a few counts. This chain connects TRBV2 to TRBJ1-3; unclear D gene. The V gene lost 6 bases and the J gene lost 0 bases, with 6 bases spanning the gap. The CDR3 runs to 13 residues. The germline V gene has CDR1 SNHLY and CDR2 FYNNEI. The CDR3 sequence: CASRRISGNTIYF. CDR3 nucleotide sequence: TGTGCCAGCAGAAGGATCTCTGGAAACACCATATATTTT.

The chain recombines TRBV20-1 with TRBJ2-5; 8 bases are shared with TRBD2. This CDR3 region has 15 residues. Trimming at V came to 5 bases and at J to 5 bases, leaving 13 bases not matched to a gene. Germline V lookup: CDR1 DFQATT, CDR2 SNEGSKA (reference sequence). CDR3 in DNA: TGCAGTGCTCATCCCGGGGGGGAGGGCCCTGAGACCCAGTACTTC. Translating it yields CSAHPGGEGPETQYF.

Ten or more counts support this clonotype. The chain couples TRBV5-1 to TRBJ2-7; 7 bases fit TRBD1. The junction had 17 bases not matched to a gene; V was cut back by 4 bases and J by 4 bases. The CDR3 consists of 17 residues. From germline, CDR1 is SGHRS and CDR2 YFSETQ. The chain's CDR3 is CASSPTPGQPSVYEQYF. The CDR3 DNA sequence: TGCGCCAGCAGCCCGACCCCGGGACAGCCTTCTGTTTACGAGCAGTACTTC.

This clonotype was counted between two and nine times. The rearrangement joins TRBV6-1 to TRBJ1-5, with 8 bases lining up with TRBD1. Germline CDR1 MNHNS, CDR2 SASEGT. The V and J ends lost 7 bases and 5 bases, in that order; junction bases with no gene match: 10. This CDR3 has 15 amino acids. For the CDR3, the DNA is TGTGCCAGCATCGGGGGGCAGGGGGCCTATCAGCCCCAGCATTTT. This sequence encodes CASIGGQGAYQPQHF.

At least ten counts were recorded for this clonotype. The rearrangement links TRBV7-2 to TRBJ1-5, with 7 bases aligning to TRBD1. CDR1 and CDR2 (germline): SGHTA, FQGNSA. CDR3 length: 15 amino acids. J was trimmed by 4 bases and V by 5 bases; bases with no gene match: 8. The CDR3, as DNA: TGTGCCAGCAGCCAGGGGGGGAATTTAAATCAGCCCCAGCATTTT. The encoded protein is CASSQGGNLNQPQHF.

This clonotype was seen ten or more times. V gene TRBV6-1 combines with J gene TRBJ2-3; either TRBD1 or TRBD2 may supply D (5 bases each). This CDR3 spans 17 amino acids. Germline V lookup: CDR1 MNHNS, CDR2 SASEGT. V lost 2 bases to trimming and J lost 6 bases, with 21 bases between them. The CDR3 sequence: CASSENLGRPLGDTQYF. CDR3 DNA: TGTGCCAGCAGTGAAAATCTGGGACGCCCTTTGGGGGATACGCAGTATTTT.

This chain uses TRBV5-4 with TRBJ2-1; TRBD1 aligns across 10 bases. The CDR3 loop spans 15 amino acids. After removal of 3 bases from V and 5 bases from J, the junction contained 5 bases not matched to a gene. Germline loops: CDR1 SGHNT, CDR2 YYREEE (reference sequence). CDR3 amino acids: CASSSVGTGDNEQFF. As DNA, the CDR3 is TGTGCCAGCAGCTCTGTCGGGACAGGGGACAATGAGCAGTTCTTC.

The V call is TRBV19, the J call TRBJ2-2; D not certain. V lost 1 base, J lost 5 bases, and 8 bases lay in between. This CDR3 has 14 amino acids. Per the germline V gene, CDR1 is LNHDA and CDR2 is SQIVND (reference sequence). The CDR3 nucleotides are TGTGCCAGTAGTATAGGGGCTAGGACCGGGGAGCTGTTTTTT. Residues: CASSIGARTGELFF.

This clonotype came up a few times. The V and J genes are TRBV19 and TRBJ2-3; 11 bases are a match to TRBD1. The CDR3 consists of 15 residues. J was trimmed by 0 bases and V by 6 bases; bases with no gene match: 2. Per the germline V gene, CDR1 is LNHDA and CDR2 is SQIVND (reference sequence). The CDR3 is CASRGQGASTDTQYF. The CDR3 coding sequence is TGTGCCAGTAGAGGACAGGGGGCTAGCACAGATACGCAGTATTTT.

In its sample, this clonotype was seen a few times. The chain is built from TRBV2 and TRBJ1-2, with D maybe TRBD1 (6 bases). CDR1 is SNHLY and CDR2 is FYNNEI in the germline V gene. V gave up 6 bases and J gave up 0 bases, with 11 bases separating them. The CDR3 consists of 14 residues. This CDR3 is CASRARQANYGYTF. The CDR3 DNA is TGTGCCAGCAGAGCCAGACAGGCTAACTATGGCTACACCTTC.

In this sample, this clonotype turned up many times. The V and J genes are TRBV19 and TRBJ2-3; 8 bases align to TRBD2. CDR3 size: 15 residues. The V gene end was trimmed by 8 bases and the J gene end by 0 bases; junction bases not matched to a gene: 7. Germline CDR1 LNHDA, CDR2 SQIVND (reference sequence). The CDR3 DNA sequence: TGTGCCAGTCAAGGAGCGGGAGCTAGCACAGATACGCAGTATTTT. This sequence encodes CASQGAGASTDTQYF.